This T cell receptor (beta chain) was captured by sequencing in a study of shared clonotypes between healthy human individuals. Sequencing was at deep level. Sequenced by immunoSEQ multiplex PCR; TCRdb stores in-frame clones only, minus some. The sample lists some 1,100,000 clones; 75% to 80% were seen once. Details on this clone: Other DNA sequences in the sample encode the same CDR3.

Germline lookup yields CDR1 SGHAT and CDR2 FQDESV (reference sequence). This CDR3 region has 13 residues. The V gene lost 3 bases and the J gene lost 1 base, with 6 bases spanning the gap. V gene TRBV11-1 combines with J gene TRBJ1-1; D remains ambiguous. This clonotype originated in a man between 18 and 29 years old in good health. Some clones in this sample may be carry-over from other donors' samples. Sample: memory CD4+ T cells from PBMCs. As for subset: CD45RA-negative fraction. The CDR3 bases are TGTGCCAGCAGCTTCGGCAGGAACACTGAAGCTTTCTTT. It encodes CASSFGRNTEAFF.